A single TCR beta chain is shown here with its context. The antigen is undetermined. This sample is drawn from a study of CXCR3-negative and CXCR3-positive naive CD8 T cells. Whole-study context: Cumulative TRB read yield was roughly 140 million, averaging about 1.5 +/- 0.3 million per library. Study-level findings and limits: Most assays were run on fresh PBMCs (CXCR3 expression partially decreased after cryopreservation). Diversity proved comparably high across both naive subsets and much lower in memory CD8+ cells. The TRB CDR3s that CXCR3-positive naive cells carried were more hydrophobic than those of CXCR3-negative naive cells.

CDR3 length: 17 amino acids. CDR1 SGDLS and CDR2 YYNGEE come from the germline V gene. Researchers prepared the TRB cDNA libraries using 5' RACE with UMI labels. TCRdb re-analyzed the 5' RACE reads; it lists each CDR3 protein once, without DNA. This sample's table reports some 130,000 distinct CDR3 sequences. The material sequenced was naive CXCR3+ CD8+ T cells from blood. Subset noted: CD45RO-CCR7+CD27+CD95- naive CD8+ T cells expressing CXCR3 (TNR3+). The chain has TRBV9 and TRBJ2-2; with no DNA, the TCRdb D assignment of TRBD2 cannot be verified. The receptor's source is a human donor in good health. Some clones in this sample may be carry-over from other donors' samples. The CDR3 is CASSVPLRGANTGELFF.